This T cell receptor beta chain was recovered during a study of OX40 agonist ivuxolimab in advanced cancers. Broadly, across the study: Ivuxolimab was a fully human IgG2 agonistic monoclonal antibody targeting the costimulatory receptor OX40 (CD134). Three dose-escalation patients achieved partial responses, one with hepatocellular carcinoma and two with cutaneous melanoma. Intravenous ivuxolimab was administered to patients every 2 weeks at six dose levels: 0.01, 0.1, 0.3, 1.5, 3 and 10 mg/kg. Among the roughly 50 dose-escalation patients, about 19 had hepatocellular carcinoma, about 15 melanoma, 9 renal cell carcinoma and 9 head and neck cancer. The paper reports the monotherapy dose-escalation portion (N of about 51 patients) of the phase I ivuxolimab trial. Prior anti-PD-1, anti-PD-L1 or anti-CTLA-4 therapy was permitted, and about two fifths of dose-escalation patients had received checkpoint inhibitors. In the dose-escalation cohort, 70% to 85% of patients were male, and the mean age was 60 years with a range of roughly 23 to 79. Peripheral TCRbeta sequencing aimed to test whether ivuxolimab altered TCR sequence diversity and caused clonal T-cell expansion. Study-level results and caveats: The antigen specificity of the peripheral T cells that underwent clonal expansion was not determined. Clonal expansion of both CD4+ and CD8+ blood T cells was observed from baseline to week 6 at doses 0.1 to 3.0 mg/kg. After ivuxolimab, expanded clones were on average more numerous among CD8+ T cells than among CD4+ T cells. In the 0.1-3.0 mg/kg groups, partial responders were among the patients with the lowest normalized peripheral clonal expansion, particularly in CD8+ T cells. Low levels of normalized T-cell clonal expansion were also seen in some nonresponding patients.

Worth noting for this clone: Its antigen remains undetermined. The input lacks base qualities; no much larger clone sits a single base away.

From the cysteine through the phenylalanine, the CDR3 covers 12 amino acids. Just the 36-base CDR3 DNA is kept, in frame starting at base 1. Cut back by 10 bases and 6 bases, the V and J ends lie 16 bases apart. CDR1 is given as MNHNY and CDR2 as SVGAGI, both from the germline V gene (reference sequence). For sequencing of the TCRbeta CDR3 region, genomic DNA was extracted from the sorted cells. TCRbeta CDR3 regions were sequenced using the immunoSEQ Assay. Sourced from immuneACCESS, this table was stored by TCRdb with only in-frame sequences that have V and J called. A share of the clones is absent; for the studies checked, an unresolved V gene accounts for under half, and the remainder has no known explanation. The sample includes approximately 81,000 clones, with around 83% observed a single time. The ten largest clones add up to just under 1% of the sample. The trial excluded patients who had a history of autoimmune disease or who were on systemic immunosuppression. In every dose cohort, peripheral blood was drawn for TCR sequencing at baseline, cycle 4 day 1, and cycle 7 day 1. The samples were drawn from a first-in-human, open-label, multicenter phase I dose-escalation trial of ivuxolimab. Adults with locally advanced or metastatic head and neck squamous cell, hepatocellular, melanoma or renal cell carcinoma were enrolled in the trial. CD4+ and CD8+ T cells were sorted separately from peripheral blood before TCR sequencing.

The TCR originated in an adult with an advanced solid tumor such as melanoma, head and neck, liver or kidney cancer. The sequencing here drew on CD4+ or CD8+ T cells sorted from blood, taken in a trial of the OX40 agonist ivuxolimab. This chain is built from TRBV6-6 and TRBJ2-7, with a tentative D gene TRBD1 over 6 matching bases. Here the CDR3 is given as CATLGQSTEQYF. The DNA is TGTGCCACCCTTGGACAGTCAACCGAGCAGTACTTC.